The 21 T cell receptor beta chains reported below all come from one sample, sequenced in a study of T-cell memory formation after mild COVID-19. TCRdb recomputed calls from the 5' RACE reads with MiXCR, one row per CDR3 protein. The data show about half a million distinct CDR3 sequences, 15% to 20% seen once. Source material: PBMCs or a T cell subset sorted from them (not recorded which). The receptors come from an adult woman who had mild COVID-19 (a few samples of this study predate the infection). Cell type and time point are not known.

This clonotype occurred a few times. This chain connects TRBV7-3 to TRBJ2-1; TRBD2 matches at 7 bases. CDR3 length: 18 residues. CDR1 is SGHTA and CDR2 is FQGTGA in the germline V gene. Germline trimming cut 1 base from V and 4 bases from J; bases unmatched to any gene: 13. The CDR3 spells CASSLRYRVAGSYNEQFF. The DNA for the CDR3 is TGTGCCAGCAGCTTAAGATACCGAGTAGCGGGCTCATACAATGAGCAGTTCTTC.

The rearrangement links TRBV5-1 to TRBJ1-6; D perhaps matches TRBD1 (6 bases). Germline V gives CDR1 SGHRS, CDR2 YFSETQ. V lost 4 bases and J 7 bases, leaving 12 bases between the germline ends. The CDR3 runs to 14 residues. CDR3 in DNA: TGCGCCAGCAGCGCAGGGACAAGAAATTCACCCCTCCACTTT. Its translation is CASSAGTRNSPLHF. Using reference TRBV5-1 and TRBJ1-6 for the parts outside the CDR3, the full variable domain is KAGVTQTPRYLIKTRGQQVTLSCSPISGHRSVSWYQQTPGQGLQFLFEYFSETQRNKGNFPGRFSGRQFSNSRSEMNVSTLELGDSALYLCASSAGTRNSPLHFGNGTRLTVT.

In this sample, this clonotype turned up a few times. The CDR3 nucleotides read TGCGCCAGCAGCTTGGAGGGACAGGATAATGAAAAACTGTTTTTT. Translated: CASSLEGQDNEKLFF. This chain uses TRBV5-1 with TRBJ1-4; 8 bases line up with TRBD1. Germline CDR1 and CDR2: SGHRS and YFSETQ. The CDR3 totals 15 residues. The V gene end was trimmed by 0 bases and the J gene end by 4 bases; junction bases not matched to a gene: 2. Full variable domain (rest looked up from reference TRBV5-1 and TRBJ1-4): KAGVTQTPRYLIKTRGQQVTLSCSPISGHRSVSWYQQTPGQGLQFLFEYFSETQRNKGNFPGRFSGRQFSNSRSEMNVSTLELGDSALYLCASSLEGQDNEKLFFGSGTQLSVL.

This clonotype was picked up many times. The chain links TRBV27 to TRBJ2-3, with 11 bases fitting TRBD2. Germline loops: CDR1 MNHEY, CDR2 SMNVEV (reference sequence). The CDR3 extends over 19 amino acids. V lost 3 bases to trimming and J lost 0 bases; unmatched junction nucleotides: 11. CDR3 loop: CASSLLAGGLQSSTDTQYF. In DNA, the CDR3 is TGTGCCAGCAGTTTGCTAGCGGGAGGACTGCAATCTAGCACAGATACGCAGTATTTT.

This clonotype appeared a few times. V is TRBV18 and J is TRBJ2-7, with D perhaps matching TRBD1 (5 bases). Germline V gives CDR1 KGHSH, CDR2 LQKENI. The V and J ends lost 3 bases and 7 bases respectively, with 13 bases between them. The CDR3 runs to 13 residues. This chain's CDR3 is CASSPGLEIEQYF. DNA for the CDR3: TGTGCCAGCTCACCGGGGCTAGAGATTGAGCAGTACTTC. The entire variable domain, with the rest obtained from reference TRBV18 and TRBJ2-7, is as follows: NAGVMQNPRHLVRRRGQEARLRCSPMKGHSHVYWYRQLPEEGLKFMVYLQKENIIDESGMPKERFSAEFPKEGPSILRIQQVVRGDSAAYFCASSPGLEIEQYFGPGTRLTVT.

This clonotype occurred a few times. This rearrangement joins TRBV12-3 or TRBV12-4 to TRBJ2-2, with 7 bases lining up with TRBD1. The CDR3 runs to 15 residues. J was trimmed by 4 bases and V by 4 bases; bases with no gene match: 6. The DNA of the CDR3 is TGTGCCAGCAGTTATGACAGGGCGGGCACCGGGGAGCTGTTTTTT. Amino acid sequence: CASSYDRAGTGELFF.

V is TRBV7-9 and J is TRBJ2-2; TRBD1 matches 9 bases. J gave up 1 base and V 6 bases, and 6 bases lay outside the gene matches. Germline CDR1 reads SEHNR; CDR2 reads FQNEAQ (reference sequence). This CDR3 is built from 16 residues. CDR3 protein: CASRRPGQGNTGELFF. The DNA for the CDR3 is TGTGCCAGCAGACGACCGGGACAGGGGAACACCGGGGAGCTGTTTTTT.

Only a few counts were recorded for this clonotype. The chain has TRBV5-1 and TRBJ2-7; D is perhaps TRBD1 or TRBD2 (5 bases each). Trimming cost V 5 bases and J 4 bases, with 16 bases left between them. The length of the CDR3 is 14 residues. Germline V CDR1 and CDR2: SGHRS, YFSETQ. The DNA for the CDR3 is TGCGCCAGCAGGGCAGGGACGAGCGGTTACGAGCAGTACTTC. Encoded protein: CASRAGTSGYEQYF. Combining the CDR3 with reference TRBV5-1 and TRBJ2-7 gives the whole variable domain KAGVTQTPRYLIKTRGQQVTLSCSPISGHRSVSWYQQTPGQGLQFLFEYFSETQRNKGNFPGRFSGRQFSNSRSEMNVSTLELGDSALYLCASRAGTSGYEQYFGPGTRLTVT.

The chain uses TRBV4-2 and TRBJ1-5, with D perhaps TRBD1 (5 bases). CDR1 and CDR2 from the germline V gene are LGHNA and YNFKEQ. The germline V and J ends were trimmed by 1 base and 9 bases, with 28 bases remaining between them. This CDR3 comprises 19 residues. This CDR3 is CASSQAYYKPGTIPLPQHF. The CDR3 nucleotides are TGTGCCAGCAGCCAAGCCTACTACAAACCGGGGACTATACCTCTGCCCCAGCATTTT.

This chain uses TRBV6-5 with TRBJ1-5; D is ambiguous. Germline CDR1 is MNHEY and CDR2 is SVGAGI. The CDR3 extends over 14 amino acids. V shed 6 bases and J shed 4 bases, with 13 bases lying between them. The DNA for the CDR3 is TGTGCCAGCAGAACCTCTGGGAGGAATCAGCCCCAGCATTTT. Protein product: CASRTSGRNQPQHF.

Only a few counts were recorded for this clonotype. The chain couples TRBV2 to TRBJ1-4; 8 nucleotides match TRBD1. The germline CDR1 and CDR2 sequences are SNHLY and FYNNEI. This CDR3 has 13 amino acids. After removal of 8 bases from V and 6 bases from J, the junction contained 5 bases not matched to a gene. In nucleotides, the CDR3 is TGTGCCAGCCTCCTGGACAGGGATGAAAAACTGTTTTTT. Its translation is CASLLDRDEKLFF.

The table lists this clonotype with a few counts. The chain is built from TRBV5-6 and TRBJ1-6, with 7 bases that match TRBD1. After removal of 1 base from V and 8 bases from J, the junction contained 6 bases not matched to a gene. This CDR3 has 15 residues. Looked up from germline, CDR1 is SGHDT and CDR2 is YYEEEE. The DNA of the CDR3 is TGTGCCAGCAGCTTGAACAGGGGAAGGGATTCACCCCTCCACTTT. Its protein is CASSLNRGRDSPLHF.

The sample holds a few counts of this clonotype. CDR3 sequence reads: CASSPEVGELFF. Here the CDR3 DNA reads TGTGCCAGTAGTCCGGAGGTCGGGGAGCTGTTTTTT. The chain recombines TRBV19 with TRBJ2-2, with a possible D match to TRBD2 (5 bases). This CDR3 region has 12 residues. With 5 bases removed from V and 7 bases from J, the gap between germline ends came to 8 bases. The germline gives CDR1 LNHDA, CDR2 SQIVND (reference sequence). The variable domain in full, with the rest retrieved from reference TRBV19 and TRBJ2-2, is DGGITQSPKYLFRKEGQNVTLSCEQNLNHDAMYWYRQDPGQGLRLIYYSQIVNDFQKGDIAEGYSVSREKKESFPLTVTSAQKNPTAFYLCASSPEVGELFFGEGSRLTVL.

The chain is built from TRBV6-6 and TRBJ1-2; 7 bases are a match to TRBD1. The junction had 14 bases not matched to a gene; V was cut back by 0 bases and J by 7 bases. The CDR3 spans 17 residues. Germline V CDR1 and CDR2: MNHNY, SVGAGI (reference sequence). For the CDR3, the DNA is TGTGCCAGCAGTTACTCGGCGGAGGGGGCTAGATTAGGTGGCTACACCTTC. Protein product: CASSYSAEGARLGGYTF.

The chain employs TRBV20-1 and TRBJ2-1; possible D gene TRBD1, 5 bases. The germline V gene encodes CDR1 DFQATT and CDR2 SNEGSKA (reference sequence). CDR3 size: 13 residues. V shed 0 bases and J shed 4 bases, with 7 bases lying between them. This CDR3 is CSAREGEYNEQFF. DNA of the CDR3: TGCAGTGCTAGAGAAGGGGAATACAATGAGCAGTTCTTC.

This clonotype was observed many times. The chain combines TRBV11-2 with TRBJ2-1; D may be TRBD2 (5 bases). The CDR3 spans 13 residues. Trimming left V 3 bases short and J 3 bases short, with 6 bases between. The germline gives CDR1 SGHAT, CDR2 FQNNGV. CDR3 sequence (DNA): TGTGCCAGCAGCTTCGGACTCTACAATGAGCAGTTCTTC. It codes for CASSFGLYNEQFF. The full variable domain, rest sourced from reference TRBV11-2 and TRBJ2-1, is EAGVAQSPRYKIIEKRQSVAFWCNPISGHATLYWYQQILGQGPKLLIQFQNNGVVDDSQLPKDRFSAERLKGVDSTLKIQPAKLEDSAVYLCASSFGLYNEQFFGPGTRLTVL.

This clonotype appeared a few times. The rearrangement links TRBV7-3 to TRBJ2-2; TRBD2 matches at 10 bases. The length of the CDR3 is 20 residues. Germline CDR1 SGHTA, CDR2 FQGTGA. V shed 5 bases and J 4 bases; nucleotides not matched to a gene: 19. The CDR3 sequence: CASSPRLAGATGSGTGELFF. The CDR3 DNA is TGTGCCAGCAGCCCTCGGCTAGCGGGGGCCACCGGGAGTGGCACCGGGGAGCTGTTTTTT.

This clonotype was counted a single time. The chain is built from TRBV12-3 or TRBV12-4 and TRBJ1-5; D call uncertain. Trimming removed 6 bases from V and 11 bases from J, with 11 bases in between. This CDR3 spans 11 amino acids. The CDR3 DNA reads TGTGCCAGCAGCCAAGGAATATCCCAGCATTTT. This encodes CASSQGISQHF.

The sample holds a few counts of this clonotype. This chain uses TRBV3-1 with TRBJ2-1; 11 bases are a match to TRBD2. There are 16 residues in the CDR3. Germline CDR1 reads LGHDT; CDR2 reads YNNKEL (reference sequence). The junction had 4 bases not matched to a gene; V was cut back by 3 bases and J by 3 bases. The CDR3 spells CASSQLGLADYNEQFF. The CDR3 DNA reads TGTGCCAGCAGCCAGTTGGGACTAGCGGACTACAATGAGCAGTTCTTC.

This clonotype was observed many times. This rearrangement joins TRBV9 to TRBJ1-1, with D tentatively TRBD1 (6 bases). V shed 3 bases and J shed 3 bases, with 15 bases lying between them. CDR3 length: 15 residues. Germline values: CDR1 SGDLS, CDR2 YYNGEE. The CDR3 reads CASSATGALDTEAFF. The CDR3 region has the DNA TGTGCCAGCAGCGCGACAGGCGCTCTGGACACTGAAGCTTTCTTT.

This clonotype was seen only a few times. The rearrangement uses TRBV21-1 and TRBJ2-7; no check of the table's D call, TRBD1, against the DNA was made. TRBV21-1 counts as a pseudogene. This CDR3 contains 13 residues. CDR3 in amino acids: CARGTGGSYEQYF. The CDR3, as DNA: TGTGCCAGAGGGACAGGCGGCTCCTACGAGCAGTACTTC.